The clone carrying this T cell receptor (beta chain) came up a few times. Antigen unknown. The authors prepared the TCRbeta library with unique molecular identifiers. TCRdb reprocessed the PCR reads via MiXCR and lists one record per CDR3 protein. The table includes 450,000 to 550,000 distinct CDR3 sequences, roughly 11% detected once. These data belong to a study of T-cell reconstitution after alpha-beta-depleted transplantation in children. Overall study findings and caveats: Surviving recipient T cells and thymic progenitors produced the high day-60 TCRbeta diversity seen in some patients. It was newly produced T cells that mostly accounted for T-cell counts and diversity one year after transplant. Two months or so post-transplant, alpha-beta T cells reportedly derived from several hundred expanded graft clones.

Trimming removed 4 bases from V and 9 bases from J, with 17 bases in between. The CDR3 runs to 15 residues. Germline CDR1 reads SGHRS; CDR2 reads YFSETQ. The sample consisted of PBMCs, mostly from graft donor cells, taken 180 days after TCRalphabeta/CD19-depleted stem cell transplant. The sequence was collected from a female patient between 2 and 10 years old who had a stem cell transplant for aplastic anemia, so the T cells may come from the graft donor. This chain links TRBV5-1 with TRBJ1-6; D not resolved. Here the CDR3 reads CASSLEGGKGSPLHF. For the CDR3, the DNA is TGCGCCAGCAGCCTGGAGGGCGGGAAAGGTTCACCCCTCCACTTT.